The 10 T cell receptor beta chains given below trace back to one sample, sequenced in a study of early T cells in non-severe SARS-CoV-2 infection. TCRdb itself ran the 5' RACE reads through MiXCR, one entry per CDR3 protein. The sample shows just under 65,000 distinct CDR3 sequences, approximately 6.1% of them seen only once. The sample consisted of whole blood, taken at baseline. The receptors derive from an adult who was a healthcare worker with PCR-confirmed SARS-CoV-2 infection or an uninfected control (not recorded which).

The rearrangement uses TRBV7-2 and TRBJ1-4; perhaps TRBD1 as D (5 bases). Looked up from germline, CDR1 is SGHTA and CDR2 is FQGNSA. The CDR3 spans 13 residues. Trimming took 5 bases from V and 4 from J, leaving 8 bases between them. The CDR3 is CASSVRDNEKLFF. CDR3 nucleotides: TGTGCCAGCAGCGTCAGGGATAATGAAAAACTGTTTTTT.

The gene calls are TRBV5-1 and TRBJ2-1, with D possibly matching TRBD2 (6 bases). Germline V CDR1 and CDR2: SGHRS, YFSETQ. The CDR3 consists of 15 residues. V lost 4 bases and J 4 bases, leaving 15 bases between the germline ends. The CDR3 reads CASSHRLALYNEQFF. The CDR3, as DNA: TGCGCCAGCAGCCACCGGCTAGCGCTTTACAATGAGCAGTTCTTC.

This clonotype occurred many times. As DNA, the CDR3 is TGTGCCAGCAGCCGCCAGACAGCTGTAAACACCATATATTTT. This gives the protein CASSRQTAVNTIYF. The chain is built from TRBV12-3 or TRBV12-4 and TRBJ1-3, with D tentatively TRBD1 (5 bases). The V and J ends lost 6 bases and 6 bases respectively, with 15 bases between them. The CDR3 is made up of 14 amino acids.

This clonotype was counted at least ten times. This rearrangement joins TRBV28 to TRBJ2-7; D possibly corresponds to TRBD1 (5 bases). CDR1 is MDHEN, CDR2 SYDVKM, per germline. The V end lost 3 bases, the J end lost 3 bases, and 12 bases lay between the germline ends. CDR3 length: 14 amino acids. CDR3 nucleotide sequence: TGTGCCAGCAGTTTTTCAGGGTTTATCTACGAGCAGTACTTC. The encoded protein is CASSFSGFIYEQYF. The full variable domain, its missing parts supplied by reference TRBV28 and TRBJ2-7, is DVKVTQSSRYLVKRTGEKVFLECVQDMDHENMFWYRQDPGLGLRLIYFSYDVKMKEKGDIPEGYSVSREKKERFSLILESASTNQTSMYLCASSFSGFIYEQYFGPGTRLTVT.

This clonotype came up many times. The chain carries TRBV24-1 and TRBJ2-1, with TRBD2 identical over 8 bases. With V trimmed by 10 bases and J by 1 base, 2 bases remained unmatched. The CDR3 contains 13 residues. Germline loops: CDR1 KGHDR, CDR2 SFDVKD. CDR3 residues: CATAGVSYNEQFF. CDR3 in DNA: TGTGCCACAGCGGGAGTTTCCTACAATGAGCAGTTCTTC.

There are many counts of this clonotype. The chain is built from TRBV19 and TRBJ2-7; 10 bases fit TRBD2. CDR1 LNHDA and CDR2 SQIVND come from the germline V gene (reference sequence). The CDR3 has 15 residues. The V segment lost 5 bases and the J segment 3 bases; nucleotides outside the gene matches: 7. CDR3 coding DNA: TGTGCCAGTAGTCATCAGCGGGAGGGCGTCTACGAGCAGTACTTC. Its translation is CASSHQREGVYEQYF.

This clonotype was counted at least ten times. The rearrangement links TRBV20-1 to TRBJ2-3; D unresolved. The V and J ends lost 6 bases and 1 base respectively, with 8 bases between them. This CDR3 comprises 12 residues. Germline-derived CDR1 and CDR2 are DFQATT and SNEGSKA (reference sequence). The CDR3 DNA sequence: TGCAGTGCGGTAGAGGGCACAGATACGCAGTATTTT. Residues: CSAVEGTDTQYF.

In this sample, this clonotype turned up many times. The chain's CDR3 is CASSSGQGAQHYGYTF. CDR3 nucleotide sequence: TGTGCCAGCAGTTCGGGACAGGGGGCGCAACACTATGGCTACACCTTC. V is TRBV6-6 and J is TRBJ1-2, with 12 bases that match TRBD1. The CDR3 has 16 residues. Germline-derived CDR1 and CDR2 are MNHNY and SVGAGI (reference sequence). Trimming took 4 bases from V and 3 from J; bases not matched to a gene: 6.

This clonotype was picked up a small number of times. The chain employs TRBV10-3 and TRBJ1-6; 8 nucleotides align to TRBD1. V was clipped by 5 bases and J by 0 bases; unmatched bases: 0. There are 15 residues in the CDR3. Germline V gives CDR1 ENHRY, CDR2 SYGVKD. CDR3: CAISQGASYNSPLHF. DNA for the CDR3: TGTGCCATCAGTCAGGGGGCCTCCTATAATTCACCCCTCCACTTT.

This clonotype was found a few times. CDR3 DNA sequence: TGTGCCAGCACCGAAGACGCGGTCTCCAATGAGCAGTTCTTC. The encoded protein is CASTEDAVSNEQFF. The chain has TRBV6-2 or TRBV6-3 and TRBJ2-1; D gene unclear. Germline CDR1 and CDR2: MNHEY and SVGEGT. Trimming pared 7 bases from V and 6 bases from J, leaving 16 bases between. The CDR3 has 14 residues.